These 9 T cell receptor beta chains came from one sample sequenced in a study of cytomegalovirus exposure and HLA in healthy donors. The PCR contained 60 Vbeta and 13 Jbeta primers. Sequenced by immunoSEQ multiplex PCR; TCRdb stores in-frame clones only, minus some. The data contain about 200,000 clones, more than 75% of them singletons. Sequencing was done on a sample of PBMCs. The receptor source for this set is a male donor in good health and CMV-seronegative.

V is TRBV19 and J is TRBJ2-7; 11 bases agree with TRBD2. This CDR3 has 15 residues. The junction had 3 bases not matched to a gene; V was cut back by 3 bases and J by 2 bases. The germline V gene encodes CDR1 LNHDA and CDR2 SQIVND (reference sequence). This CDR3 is CASSMTSGETYEQYF. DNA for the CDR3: TGTGCCAGTAGTATGACTAGCGGGGAAACCTACGAGCAGTACTTC. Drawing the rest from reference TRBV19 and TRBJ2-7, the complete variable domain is DGGITQSPKYLFRKEGQNVTLSCEQNLNHDAMYWYRQDPGQGLRLIYYSQIVNDFQKGDIAEGYSVSREKKESFPLTVTSAQKNPTAFYLCASSMTSGETYEQYFGPGTRLTVT.

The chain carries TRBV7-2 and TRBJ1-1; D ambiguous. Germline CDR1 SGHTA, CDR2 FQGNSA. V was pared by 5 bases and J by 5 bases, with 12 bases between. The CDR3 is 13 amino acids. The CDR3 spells CASSPRTATEAFF. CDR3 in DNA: TGTGCCAGCAGCCCAAGGACTGCAACTGAAGCTTTCTTT. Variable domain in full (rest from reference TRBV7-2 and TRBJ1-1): GAGVSQSPSNKVTEKGKDVELRCDPISGHTALYWYRQSLGQGLEFLIYFQGNSAPDKSGLPSDRFSAERTGGSVSTLTIQRTQQEDSAVYLCASSPRTATEAFFGQGTRLTVV.

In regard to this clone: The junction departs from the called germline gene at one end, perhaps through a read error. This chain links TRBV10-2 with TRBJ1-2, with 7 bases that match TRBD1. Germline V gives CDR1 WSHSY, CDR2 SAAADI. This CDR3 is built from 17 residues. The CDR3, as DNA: TGCGCCGGCAGCACGCTTCAAGACAGGGAGTATGGCTATGGCTACACCTTC. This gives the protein CAGSTLQDREYGYGYTF.

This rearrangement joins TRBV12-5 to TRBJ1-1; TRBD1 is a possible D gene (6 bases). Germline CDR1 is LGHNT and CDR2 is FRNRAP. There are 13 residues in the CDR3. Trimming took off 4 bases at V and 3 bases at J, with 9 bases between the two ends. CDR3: CASGSDRHTEAFF. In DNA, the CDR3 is TGTGCTAGTGGTTCCGACAGGCACACTGAAGCTTTCTTT.

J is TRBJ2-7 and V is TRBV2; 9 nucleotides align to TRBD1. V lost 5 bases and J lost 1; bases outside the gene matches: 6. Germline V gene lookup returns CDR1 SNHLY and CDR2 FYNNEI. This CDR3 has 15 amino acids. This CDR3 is CASSRDRDLSYEQYF. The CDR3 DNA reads TGTGCCAGCAGTCGGGACAGGGACCTTTCCTACGAGCAGTACTTC.

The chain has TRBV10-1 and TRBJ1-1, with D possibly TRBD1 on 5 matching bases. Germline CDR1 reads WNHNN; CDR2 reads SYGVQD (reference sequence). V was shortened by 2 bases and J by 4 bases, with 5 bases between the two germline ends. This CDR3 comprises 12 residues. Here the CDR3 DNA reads TGCGCCAGCAGTGAGGACAGCACTGAAGCTTTCTTT. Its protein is CASSEDSTEAFF.

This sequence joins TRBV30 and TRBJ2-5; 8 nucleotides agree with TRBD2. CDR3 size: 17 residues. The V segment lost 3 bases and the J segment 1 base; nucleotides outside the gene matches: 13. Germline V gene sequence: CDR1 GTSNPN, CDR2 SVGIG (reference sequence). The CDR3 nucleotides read TGTGCCTGGAGAAAAGTAAGAGCGGGAGACTTCCAAGAGACCCAGTACTTC. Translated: CAWRKVRAGDFQETQYF.

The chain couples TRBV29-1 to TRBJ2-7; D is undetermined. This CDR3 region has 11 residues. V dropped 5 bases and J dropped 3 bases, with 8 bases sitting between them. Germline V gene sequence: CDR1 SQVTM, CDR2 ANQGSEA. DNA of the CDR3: TGCAGCGTTCAGTCCGACTACGAGCAGTACTTC. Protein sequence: CSVQSDYEQYF.

As DNA, the CDR3 is TGTGCCAGCAGCTTGACCTTTATGGCAGGGGATTTATACGAGCAGTACTTC. This translates into CASSLTFMAGDLYEQYF. The chain links TRBV5-4 to TRBJ2-7; weak D call: TRBD1 (6 bases). The V end lost 1 base, the J end lost 4 bases, and 21 bases lay between the germline ends. The length of the CDR3 is 17 residues. The germline V gene encodes CDR1 SGHNT and CDR2 YYREEE (reference sequence).